These T cell receptor beta chains were read from a single sample in a study of kidney transplant recipient with SARS-CoV-2 infection. One entry per CDR3 protein, called by TCRdb with MiXCR from the reads. This sample carries roughly 230,000 distinct CDR3 sequences, 29% of them seen once, and the ten largest clones take 7% to 8%. This specimen was a blood sample, taken at baseline and around day 110 from a kidney transplant recipient. These receptors all stem from a young adult male patient who had COVID-19 and was a kidney transplant recipient. Some of the T cells may derive from the graft donor. The CDR3 runs from the conserved cysteine through the conserved F or W. The D gene is left open where the match is weak. Clone size is not always given. Where it is, it says once, few, many or a class for expanded clones.

d_call	v_call	clone_size	j_call	cdr3_aa	cdr3_nt
NA	TRBV9	NA	TRBJ2-2	CASSLNTGEPFF	TGTGCCAGCAGCCTGAACACCGGGGAGCCGTTTTTT
NA	TRBV24-1	few	TRBJ2-3	CATSDPKGRADTQYF	TGTGCCACCAGTGATCCCAAAGGGCGCGCAGATACGCAGTATTTT
NA	TRBV12-3/TRBV12-4	NA	TRBJ2-1	CASSRKRNSYDEQFF	TGTGCCAGCAGTCGTAAGCGGAACTCCTACGATGAGCAGTTCTTC
NA	TRBV8-2	many	TRBJ1-2	CGSPVVDSRKTYGYTF	TGTGGCAGTCCCGTTGTTGATAGCCGAAAGACCTATGGCTACACCTTC
NA	TRBV5-5	many	TRBJ2-5	CASSYIRDQETQYF	TGTGCCAGCAGCTACATTCGGGACCAAGAGACCCAGTACTTC
NA	TRBV18	many	TRBJ1-2	CASSPDWGRTNYGYTF	TGTGCCAGCTCACCAGATTGGGGTCGAACTAACTATGGCTACACCTTC
NA	TRBV6-2/TRBV6-3	many	TRBJ1-2	CASSNLHCIGKTYGYTF	TGTGCCAGCAGTAATCTTCACTGCATCGGAAAGACCTATGGCTACACCTTC
NA	TRBV6-6	many	TRBJ1-4	CASSYVVSNEKLFF	TGTGCCAGCAGTTACGTGGTTTCTAATGAAAAACTGTTTTTT
NA	TRBV7-3	many	TRBJ2-7	CASSLNRVNEQYF	TGTGCCAGCAGCTTAAACAGGGTCAACGAGCAGTACTTC
NA	TRBV15	few	TRBJ2-3	CATSRDRDSTDTQYF	TGTGCCACCAGCAGAGATCGAGACAGCACAGATACGCAGTATTTT
NA	TRBV9	many	TRBJ1-2	CASYGLYSRKTYGYTF	TGTGCCAGCTACGGTCTGTACTCAAGAAAGACCTATGGCTACACCTTC
NA	TRBV6-4	many	TRBJ1-1	CASRRSENTEAFF	TGTGCCAGCAGACGGTCGGAGAACACTGAAGCTTTCTTT
TRBD2	TRBV5-5	many	TRBJ2-5	CASSRTTSEQETQYF	TGTGCCAGCAGCCGAACGACTAGCGAACAAGAGACCCAGTACTTC
TRBD1	TRBV18	many	TRBJ2-6	CASSPLRQGVTGANVLTF	TGTGCCAGCTCACCACTGCGACAGGGGGTGACTGGGGCCAACGTCCTGACTTTC
NA	TRBV6-9	NA	TRBJ1-2	CAGSFCVPYGKTYGYTF	TGTGCCGGCAGTTTCTGTGTGCCTTACGGAAAGACCTATGGCTACACCTTC
TRBD1	TRBV7-7	few	TRBJ2-7	CASSIDRGSEQYF	TGTGCCAGCAGCATCGACAGGGGTAGCGAGCAGTACTTC
NA	TRBV11-1	NA	TRBJ1-2	CASSTSPKAGKTYGYTF	TGTGCCAGCAGCACAAGCCCTAAGGCTGGAAAGACCTATGGCTACACCTTC
NA	TRBV5-5	many	TRBJ2-7	CASSFSTAGSREQYF	TGTGCCAGCAGCTTTAGTACGGCCGGGAGCCGCGAGCAGTACTTC
NA	TRBV7-2	many	TRBJ1-2	CASSASIRDGKTYGYTF	TGTGCCAGCAGCGCATCTATCAGAGACGGAAAGACCTATGGCTACACCTTC
NA	TRBV3-1	NA	TRBJ1-2	CASSAYLTLRKTYGYTF	TGTGCCAGCAGCGCATATCTCACCCTTCGAAAGACCTATGGCTACACCTTC
NA	TRBV3-1	NA	TRBJ2-5	CANSLRSPISFSETQYF	TGTGCCAACAGCTTGCGCAGTCCCATTTCTTTCTCTGAGACCCAGTACTTC
NA	TRBV16	NA	TRBJ1-2	CARSGTRVVRKTYGYTF	TGTGCCAGAAGCGGTACGAGGGTCGTTAGAAAGACCTATGGCTACACCTTC